The 27 T cell receptor beta chains below come from one sample, sequenced in a study of cytomegalovirus exposure and HLA in healthy donors. Vbeta (60) and Jbeta (13) primers were used in the PCR. Repertoires were generated with immunoSEQ multiplex PCR, while TCRdb's copy carries only in-frame clones and drops some. The profile covers 150,000 to 200,000 clones, with around four fifths appearing a single time and 1.9% taken by the ten largest. Sequencing was done on a sample of PBMCs. The receptors were gathered from a man aged 18 to 30 in good health and CMV-seronegative.

The rearrangement joins TRBV2 to TRBJ2-3, with no clear D. With 1 base removed from V and 3 bases from J, the gap between germline ends came to 8 bases. The V gene's germline CDR1 is SNHLY and CDR2 FYNNEI. The CDR3 contains 14 residues. The CDR3 region is CASSEGHDTDTQYF. In DNA, the CDR3 is TGTGCCAGCAGTGAAGGGCACGATACAGATACGCAGTATTTT.

The chain combines TRBV11-2 with TRBJ1-1; 7 bases match TRBD1. CDR1 and CDR2 (germline): SGHAT, FQNNGV. This CDR3 spans 16 amino acids. V lost 8 bases and J lost 1; bases outside the gene matches: 13. The CDR3 region has the DNA TGTGCCAGCGCGAGGGGGCGGCCCATCGGGAACACTGAAGCTTTCTTT. Amino acid sequence: CASARGRPIGNTEAFF.

About this clone: The junction does not match germline at one end; this may be a read error. The rearrangement joins TRBV7-9 to TRBJ2-1; TRBD2 might be the D (6 bases). The CDR3 spans 16 residues. Per the germline V gene, CDR1 is SEHNR and CDR2 is FQNEAQ (reference sequence). CDR3 coding DNA: TGTTCCAGCAGCTTAGCGTGGAGGGGAAGGAACAATGAGCAGTTCTTC. It encodes CSSSLAWRGRNNEQFF. Full variable domain (missing parts from reference TRBV7-9 and TRBJ2-1): DTGVSQNPRHKITKRGQNVTFRCDPISEHNRLYWYRQTLGQGPEFLTYFQNEAQLEKSRLLSDRFSAERPKGSFSTLEIQRTEQGDSAMYLCSSSLAWRGRNNEQFFGPGTRLTVL.

This clone was seen once. A junction boundary mismatches the germline segment, possibly from a read error. This chain links TRBV6-5 with TRBJ2-7, with TRBD1 as a possible D gene (6 bases). This CDR3 is 13 amino acids long. The germline V gene encodes CDR1 MNHEY and CDR2 SVGAGI. CDR3 sequence (DNA): TGTGCCAGCAGGCAGGGGACCTCCTACGGGCAGTACTTC. It codes for CASRQGTSYGQYF.

The gene calls are TRBV27 and TRBJ2-7; tentative D call: TRBD2 (5 bases). From germline, CDR1 is MNHEY and CDR2 SMNVEV (reference sequence). The CDR3 extends over 13 amino acids. Between the trimmed V and J ends, which lost 8 bases and 9 bases, there was a span of 20 bases. This chain's CDR3 is CASGEWGPTVQYF. CDR3 DNA: TGTGCCAGCGGGGAGTGGGGTCCCACGGTGCAGTACTTC.

The chain couples TRBV7-9 to TRBJ1-2, with 7 bases identical to TRBD1. Per germline, CDR1 SEHNR and CDR2 FQNEAQ (reference sequence). The J segment lost 0 bases and the V segment lost 0 bases, leaving 1 base of the junction unmatched. The CDR3 has 15 amino acids. CDR3 sequence: CASSLAGQANYGYTF. Here the CDR3 DNA reads TGTGCCAGCAGCTTAGCCGGACAGGCTAACTATGGCTACACCTTC.

This chain connects TRBV7-8 to TRBJ2-1; 10 bases are a match to TRBD2. V lost 1 base to trimming and J lost 4 bases; unmatched junction nucleotides: 4. The CDR3 consists of 16 residues. Per germline, CDR1 SGHVS and CDR2 FQNEAQ. The CDR3 protein is CASSLGGLARYNEQFF. CDR3 in DNA: TGTGCCAGCAGCTTAGGGGGACTAGCGCGATACAATGAGCAGTTCTTC.

This chain links TRBV28 with TRBJ2-7; D ambiguous. CDR3 size: 12 residues. Per germline, CDR1 MDHEN and CDR2 SYDVKM. The germline V and J ends were trimmed by 2 bases and 6 bases, with 8 bases remaining between them. The CDR3 DNA is TGTGCCAGCAGTTTAATAGATTCCGAGCAGTACTTC. Translation: CASSLIDSEQYF.

The rearrangement links TRBV10-3 to TRBJ1-1; the D is unclear. The CDR3 length is 11 residues. Germline values: CDR1 ENHRY, CDR2 SYGVKD. Between the trimmed V and J ends, which lost 7 bases and 4 bases, there was a span of 7 bases. For the CDR3, the DNA is TGTGCCATCAAAATCGGCACTGAAGCTTTCTTT. It encodes CAIKIGTEAFF.

This chain links TRBV4-2 with TRBJ2-7; TRBD2 matches 14 bases. The V segment lost 4 bases and the J segment 3 bases; nucleotides outside the gene matches: 8. The CDR3 contains 17 residues. Looked up from germline, CDR1 is LGHNA and CDR2 is YNFKEQ. CDR3 sequence reads: CASSRGTSGGPIYEQYF. CDR3 coding DNA: TGTGCCAGCAGCCGCGGGACTAGCGGGGGCCCAATCTACGAGCAGTACTTC.

V gene TRBV28 combines with J gene TRBJ2-1; D may be TRBD2 (6 bases). The germline CDR1 and CDR2 sequences are MDHEN and SYDVKM. CDR3 size: 15 residues. Deletions cut 7 bases from V and 4 bases from J, with 17 bases between. The CDR3, as DNA: TGTGCCAGCATCCTTCGGGACTCGTCATACAATGAGCAGTTCTTC. This sequence encodes CASILRDSSYNEQFF.

This chain joins TRBV18 and TRBJ2-7, with a tentative D call TRBD1 (6 bases). Per the germline V gene, CDR1 is KGHSH and CDR2 is LQKENI. The V end lost 6 bases, the J end lost 6 bases, and 15 bases lay between the germline ends. The CDR3 runs 13 residues. The CDR3 region is CASSHSQGSEQYF. DNA of the CDR3: TGTGCCAGCTCGCACTCTCAGGGGAGCGAGCAGTACTTC.

The chain carries TRBV9 and TRBJ2-1; maybe TRBD1 (5 bases). Germline CDR1 is SGDLS and CDR2 is YYNGEE. The CDR3 length is 14 residues. V was shortened by 0 bases and J by 9 bases, with 13 bases between the two germline ends. The CDR3 DNA reads as TGTGCCAGCAGCGTAGGGTTGACAGCCCTTGAGCAGTTCTTC. Protein product: CASSVGLTALEQFF.

The V gene is TRBV6-1, the J gene TRBJ1-6, with 10 bases identical to TRBD1. Trimming at V came to 2 bases and at J to 7 bases, leaving 2 bases not matched to a gene. The germline CDR1 and CDR2 sequences are MNHNS and SASEGT. This CDR3 has 15 amino acids. DNA for the CDR3: TGTGCCAGCAGTGAACAGGGACAGGGGAATTCACCCCTCCACTTT. Residues: CASSEQGQGNSPLHF.

This sequence joins TRBV5-5 and TRBJ2-7; TRBD2 aligns across 7 bases. This CDR3 is built from 14 residues. Germline CDR1 is SGHKS and CDR2 is YYEKEE (reference sequence). After removal of 5 bases from V and 0 bases from J, the junction contained 5 bases not matched to a gene. CDR3 coding DNA: TGTGCCAGCAGTCCGGGGGGTCTCTCCTACGAGCAGTACTTC. Protein sequence: CASSPGGLSYEQYF.

In this sample, this clone turned up once. The chain joins TRBV2 to TRBJ2-2; TRBD2 aligns across 12 bases. Germline lookup yields CDR1 SNHLY and CDR2 FYNNEI. The CDR3 runs to 17 residues. With V trimmed by 4 bases and J by 4 bases, 7 bases remained unmatched. CDR3 region: CASSATSGRLGTGELFF. The CDR3 DNA sequence: TGTGCCAGCAGTGCGACTAGCGGGAGATTGGGCACCGGGGAGCTGTTTTTT.

The chain uses TRBV7-2 and TRBJ2-3, with 9 bases matching TRBD2. The CDR3 runs to 16 residues. Germline CDR1 is SGHTA and CDR2 is FQGNSA. V shed 2 bases, J shed 4 bases, and the junction held 7 bases outside the gene matches. DNA of the CDR3: TGTGCCAGCAGCTTATCGGGCGGGGGGGCGGCAGATACGCAGTATTTT. Translating gives CASSLSGGGAADTQYF.

The J gene is TRBJ2-7, the V gene TRBV11-2, with 7 bases lining up with TRBD2. CDR1 is SGHAT and CDR2 is FQNNGV in the germline V gene. J gave up 3 bases and V 3 bases, and 8 bases lay outside the gene matches. The CDR3 is 15 residues long. This CDR3 is CASSFFRGVDYEQYF. In nucleotides, the CDR3 is TGTGCCAGCAGCTTTTTCCGGGGGGTAGACTACGAGCAGTACTTC.

This chain uses TRBV7-9 with TRBJ2-1; D is possibly TRBD2 (6 bases). The CDR3 is 16 amino acids. CDR1 is SEHNR, CDR2 FQNEAQ, per germline (reference sequence). V was clipped by 5 bases and J by 3 bases, with 17 bases between them. CDR3 DNA: TGTGCCAGCAGCGGCCGGTTAGCGGAGAACTACAATGAGCAGTTCTTC. Amino acids: CASSGRLAENYNEQFF.

The sample holds one count of this clone. This sequence joins TRBV28 and TRBJ1-2; tentatively, D is TRBD1 (6 bases). This CDR3 has 13 residues. Per the germline V gene, CDR1 is MDHEN and CDR2 is SYDVKM. V lost 3 bases to trimming and J lost 8 bases, with 13 bases between them. Here the CDR3 reads CASSFPGQRGYTF. CDR3 in DNA: TGTGCCAGCAGTTTCCCGGGACAACGGGGCTACACCTTC.

This clone has only one observation. The rearrangement links TRBV15 to TRBJ2-3, with 7 positions matching TRBD1. Per germline, CDR1 LNHNV and CDR2 YYDKDF (reference sequence). Losses at the gene ends were 3 bases for V and 10 bases for J; bases not matched to a gene: 10. The CDR3 spans 14 residues. The CDR3 DNA follows: TGTGCCACCAGCAGGCCCGAGACAGGGTTCGCGCAGTATTTT. Protein sequence: CATSRPETGFAQYF. Together with reference TRBV15 and TRBJ2-3, the CDR3 gives the full variable domain: DAMVIQNPRYQVTQFGKPVTLSCSQTLNHNVMYWYQQKSSQAPKLLFHYYDKDFNNEADTPDNFQSRRPNTSFCFLDIRSPGLGDTAMYLCATSRPETGFAQYFGPGTRLTVL.

V and J are TRBV6-5 and TRBJ2-6, with D tentatively TRBD1 (5 bases). Germline V gene sequence: CDR1 MNHEY, CDR2 SVGAGI. V was pared by 7 bases and J by 0 bases, with 10 bases between. This CDR3 is built from 15 residues. The CDR3 DNA reads TGTGCCAGCAAGCGACAGTACTCTGGGGCCAACGTCCTGACTTTC. The encoded protein is CASKRQYSGANVLTF.

This clone was observed a few times. The chain joins TRBV2 to TRBJ2-7; a weak D match, TRBD1 (5 bases). CDR3 length: 15 residues. V shed 6 bases and J shed 1 base, with 16 bases lying between them. The germline CDR1 and CDR2 sequences are SNHLY and FYNNEI. CDR3 coding DNA: TGTGCCAGCAGCCCCACAGGATTGGAGTCCTACGAGCAGTACTTC. Amino acid sequence: CASSPTGLESYEQYF.

The chain carries TRBV6-1 and TRBJ1-6; D is uncertain. CDR3 length: 14 residues. Between the trimmed V and J ends, which lost 3 bases and 3 bases, there was a span of 6 bases. From germline, CDR1 is MNHNS and CDR2 SASEGT. The CDR3 region is CASSDRIYNSPLHF. The DNA of the CDR3 is TGTGCCAGCAGTGATAGAATCTATAATTCACCCCTCCACTTT.

The rearrangement uses TRBV19 and TRBJ1-5; D gene ambiguous. The CDR3 loop spans 11 amino acids. Trimming removed 5 bases at V and 5 bases at J, with 4 bases between. The germline gives CDR1 LNHDA, CDR2 SQIVND (reference sequence). The CDR3 sequence: CASSSDQPQHF. CDR3 coding DNA: TGTGCCAGTAGTTCCGATCAGCCCCAGCATTTT.

This rearrangement joins TRBV5-4 to TRBJ2-7; a possible D gene is TRBD1 (6 bases). The CDR3 totals 15 residues. Trimming removed 0 bases from V and 3 bases from J, with 13 bases in between. The germline V gene has CDR1 SGHNT and CDR2 YYREEE (reference sequence). The CDR3 DNA reads as TGTGCCAGCAGCTTGGGACCAGGGGCTGACTACGAGCAGTACTTC. As protein: CASSLGPGADYEQYF.

V usage is TRBV29-1 and J usage is TRBJ2-3, with D possibly TRBD1 on 6 matching bases. The V and J ends lost 4 bases and 2 bases respectively, with 13 bases between them. The CDR3 has 14 amino acids. Per the germline V gene, CDR1 is SQVTM and CDR2 is ANQGSEA. The CDR3 is CSVASRGHTDTQYF. DNA for the CDR3: TGCAGCGTTGCATCCCGGGGACACACAGATACGCAGTATTTT.